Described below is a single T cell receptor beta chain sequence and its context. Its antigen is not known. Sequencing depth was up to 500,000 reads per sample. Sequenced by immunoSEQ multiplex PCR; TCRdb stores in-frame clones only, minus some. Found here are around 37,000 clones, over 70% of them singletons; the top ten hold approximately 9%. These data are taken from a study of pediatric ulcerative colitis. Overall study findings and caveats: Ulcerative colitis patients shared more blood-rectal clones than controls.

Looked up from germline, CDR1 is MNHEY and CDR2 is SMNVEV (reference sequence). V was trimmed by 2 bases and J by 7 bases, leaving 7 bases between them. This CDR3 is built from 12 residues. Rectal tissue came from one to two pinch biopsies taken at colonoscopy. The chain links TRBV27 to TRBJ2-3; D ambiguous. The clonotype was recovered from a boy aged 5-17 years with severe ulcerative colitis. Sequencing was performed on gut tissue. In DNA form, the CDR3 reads TGTGCCAGCAGTTTAAATGCCTATACGCAGTATTTT. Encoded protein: CASSLNAYTQYF.